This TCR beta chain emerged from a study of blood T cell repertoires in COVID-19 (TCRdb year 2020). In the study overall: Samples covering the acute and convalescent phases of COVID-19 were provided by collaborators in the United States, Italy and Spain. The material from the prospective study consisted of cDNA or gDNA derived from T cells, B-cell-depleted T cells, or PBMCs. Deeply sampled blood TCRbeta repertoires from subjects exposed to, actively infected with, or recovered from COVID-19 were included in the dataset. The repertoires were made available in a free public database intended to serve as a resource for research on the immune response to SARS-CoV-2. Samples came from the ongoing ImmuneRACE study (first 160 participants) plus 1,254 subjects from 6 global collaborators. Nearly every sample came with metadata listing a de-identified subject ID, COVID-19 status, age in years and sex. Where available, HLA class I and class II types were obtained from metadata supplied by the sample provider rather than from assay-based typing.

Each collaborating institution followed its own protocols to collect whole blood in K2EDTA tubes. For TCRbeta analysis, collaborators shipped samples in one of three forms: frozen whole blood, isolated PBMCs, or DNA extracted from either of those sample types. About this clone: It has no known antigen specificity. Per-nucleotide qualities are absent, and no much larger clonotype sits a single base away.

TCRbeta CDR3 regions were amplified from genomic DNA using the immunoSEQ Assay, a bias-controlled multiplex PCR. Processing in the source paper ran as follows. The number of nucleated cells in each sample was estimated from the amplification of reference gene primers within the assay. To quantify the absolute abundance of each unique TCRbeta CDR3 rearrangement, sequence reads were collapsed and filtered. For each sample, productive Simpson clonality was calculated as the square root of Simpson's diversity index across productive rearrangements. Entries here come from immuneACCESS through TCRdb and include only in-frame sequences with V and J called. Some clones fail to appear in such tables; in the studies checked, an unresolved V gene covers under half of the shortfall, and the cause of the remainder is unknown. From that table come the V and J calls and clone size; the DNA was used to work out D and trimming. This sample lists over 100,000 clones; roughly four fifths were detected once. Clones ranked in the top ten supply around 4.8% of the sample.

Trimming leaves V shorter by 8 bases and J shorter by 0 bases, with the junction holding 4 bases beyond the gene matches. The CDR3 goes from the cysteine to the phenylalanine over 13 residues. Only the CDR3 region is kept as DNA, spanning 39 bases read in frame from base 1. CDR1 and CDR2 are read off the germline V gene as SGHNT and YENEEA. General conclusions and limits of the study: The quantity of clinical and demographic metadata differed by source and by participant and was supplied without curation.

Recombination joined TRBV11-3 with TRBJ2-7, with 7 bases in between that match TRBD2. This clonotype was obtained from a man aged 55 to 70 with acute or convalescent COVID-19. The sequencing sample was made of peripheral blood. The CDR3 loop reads CASQGGGSYEQYF. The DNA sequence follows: TGTGCCAGCCAGGGCGGGGGCTCCTACGAGCAGTACTTC.